The 10 T cell receptor beta chains reported below all come from one sample, sequenced in a study of T cell responses to AZD1222 COVID-19 vaccine. The repertoire was sequenced with immunoSEQ multiplex PCR; TCRdb's copy has only in-frame clones and lacks some. The sample lists 130,000 or so clones; 85% to 95% were seen once. The sequences come from peripheral blood, collected on day 0 of MenACWY control vaccination. These receptors all come from an adult in good health.

The chain employs TRBV2 and TRBJ2-7, with 9 bases that match TRBD1. Per germline, CDR1 SNHLY and CDR2 FYNNEI. Trimming cost V 3 bases and J 2 bases; bases outside gene matches: 2. The CDR3 has 14 residues. CDR3 in amino acids: CASSEDRGPYEQYF. Written as DNA, the CDR3 is TGTGCCAGCAGTGAGGACAGGGGACCCTACGAGCAGTACTTC.

This rearrangement joins TRBV5-1 to TRBJ2-7; perhaps TRBD1 as D (6 bases). This CDR3 spans 15 amino acids. The germline V and J ends were trimmed by 5 bases and 0 bases, with 15 bases remaining between them. Germline values: CDR1 SGHRS, CDR2 YFSETQ. The CDR3 is CASSQKTGNSYEQYF. CDR3 in DNA: TGCGCCAGCAGTCAGAAAACAGGGAACTCCTACGAGCAGTACTTC.

This chain links TRBV19 with TRBJ2-7; D call uncertain. The germline gives CDR1 LNHDA, CDR2 SQIVND (reference sequence). Trimming left V 2 bases short and J 3 bases short, with 11 bases between. The CDR3 extends over 14 amino acids. The CDR3: CASSISRANYEQYF. CDR3 sequence (DNA): TGTGCCAGTAGTATATCCCGCGCGAACTACGAGCAGTACTTC.

About this clone: This same CDR3 is encoded by further DNA sequences in the sample. V is TRBV28 and J is TRBJ1-1; no clear D. The CDR3 has 12 amino acids. Trimming cost V 0 bases and J 1 base, with 0 bases left between them. Germline values: CDR1 MDHEN, CDR2 SYDVKM. The CDR3 sequence is CASSLWNTEAFF. CDR3 nucleotide sequence: TGTGCCAGCAGTTTATGGAACACTGAAGCTTTCTTT.

J is TRBJ1-2 and V is TRBV15; D not resolved. Trimming removed 0 bases at V and 0 bases at J, with 5 bases between. Germline lookup yields CDR1 LNHNV and CDR2 YYDKDF (reference sequence). There are 14 residues in the CDR3. CDR3 coding DNA: TGTGCCACCAGCAGAGATAAAGCTAACTATGGCTACACCTTC. Residues: CATSRDKANYGYTF.

The V call is TRBV3-1 (or the pseudogene TRBV3-2), the J call TRBJ1-3, with D unclear. Looked up from germline, CDR1 is LGHDT and CDR2 is YNNKEL (reference sequence). The CDR3 has 14 residues. Trimming took 0 bases from V and 7 from J, leaving 10 bases between them. The CDR3 loop reads CASSQDLRKNTIYF. CDR3 DNA sequence: TGTGCCAGCAGCCAAGATTTAAGAAAGAACACCATATATTTT.

The chain recombines TRBV5-5 with TRBJ2-5, with 8 bases that match TRBD2. The germline V gene encodes CDR1 SGHKS and CDR2 YYEKEE (reference sequence). With 2 bases clipped from V and 7 bases from J, the junction kept 10 bases outside the gene matches. CDR3 size: 15 residues. DNA of the CDR3: TGTGCCAGCAGCTTATTTACTAGCGGCTCAAGGACCCAGTACTTC. It yields the protein CASSLFTSGSRTQYF.

This chain connects TRBV6-4 to TRBJ2-3, with 10 bases identical to TRBD2. V trimming: 3 bases; J trimming: 5 bases; junction bases outside the gene matches: 5. The CDR3 has 15 residues. CDR1 is MRHNA and CDR2 is SNTAGT in the germline V gene. The DNA for the CDR3 is TGTGCCAGCAGTGAGGAGAGCGGGGGGGGAGATACGCAGTATTTT. Protein product: CASSEESGGGDTQYF.

The chain recombines TRBV15 with TRBJ2-5; tentatively, D is TRBD2 (5 bases). The germline CDR1 and CDR2 sequences are LNHNV and YYDKDF (reference sequence). V lost 2 bases, J lost 13 bases, and 17 bases lay in between. CDR3 length equals 13 residues. CDR3 amino acids: CATSRNLASRVYF. The CDR3 DNA is TGTGCCACCAGCAGAAATCTAGCCTCACGGGTGTACTTC. Drawing the rest from reference TRBV15 and TRBJ2-5, the complete variable domain is DAMVIQNPRYQVTQFGKPVTLSCSQTLNHNVMYWYQQKSSQAPKLLFHYYDKDFNNEADTPDNFQSRRPNTSFCFLDIRSPGLGDTAMYLCATSRNLASRVYFGPGTRLLVL.

The chain joins TRBV29-1 to TRBJ1-2; TRBD1 is a possible D gene (5 bases). Germline lookup yields CDR1 SQVTM and CDR2 ANQGSEA. Trimming cost V 7 bases and J 4 bases, with 10 bases left between them. There are 11 residues in the CDR3. In nucleotides, the CDR3 is TGCAGCGCCAGGGACCTCTATGGCTACACCTTC. This codes for CSARDLYGYTF.